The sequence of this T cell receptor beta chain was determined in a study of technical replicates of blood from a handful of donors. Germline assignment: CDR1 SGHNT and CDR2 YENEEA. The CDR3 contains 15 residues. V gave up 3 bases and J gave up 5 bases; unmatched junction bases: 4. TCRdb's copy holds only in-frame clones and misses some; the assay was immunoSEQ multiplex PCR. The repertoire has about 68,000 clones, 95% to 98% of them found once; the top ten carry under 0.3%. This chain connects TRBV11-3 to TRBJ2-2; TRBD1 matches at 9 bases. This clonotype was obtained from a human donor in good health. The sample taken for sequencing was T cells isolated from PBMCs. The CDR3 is CASSLGTGQTGELFF. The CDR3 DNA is TGTGCCAGCAGCTTGGGGACAGGGCAGACCGGGGAGCTGTTTTTT.